What follows are 11 T cell receptor beta chains derived from one specimen sequenced in a study of tumor T cells in aggressive B-cell lymphoma. Produced via immunoSEQ multiplex PCR; TCRdb's table is partial and in-frame only. The repertoire has roughly 3,000 clones, 87% of them found once; the top ten carry roughly a fifth. Material for sequencing was tumor tissue. These receptor sequences come from an adult with diffuse large B cell lymphoma.

The V gene is TRBV4-3, the J gene TRBJ2-7, with a tentative D call TRBD1 (6 bases). CDR1 is LGHNA, CDR2 YSLEER, per germline. Trimming shortened V by 1 base and J by 3 bases, and 10 bases separated the two germline ends. The CDR3 is 14 residues long. As DNA, the CDR3 is TGCGCCAGCAGCCAAGTGCCAGGGGACTACGAGCAGTACTTC. Its translation is CASSQVPGDYEQYF.

This clone was found a few times. At the DNA level, this CDR3 is encoded by other sequences in the same sample as well. The chain combines TRBV7-6 with TRBJ2-3; 13 bases fit TRBD2. Germline-derived CDR1 and CDR2 are SGHVS and FNYEAQ. V lost 5 bases to trimming and J lost 4 bases; unmatched junction nucleotides: 3. The CDR3 has 15 amino acids. CDR3 in DNA: TGTGCCAGCAGCCCCGGACTAGCGGGAGCAGATACGCAGTATTTT. This gives the protein CASSPGLAGADTQYF.

The genes are TRBV19 and TRBJ2-7; a possible D gene is TRBD1 (5 bases). There are 13 residues in the CDR3. The germline V gene encodes CDR1 LNHDA and CDR2 SQIVND (reference sequence). V lost 1 base to trimming and J lost 5 bases, with 9 bases between them. The CDR3 here is CASSIAWGHEQYF. Here the CDR3 DNA reads TGTGCCAGTAGTATAGCGTGGGGCCACGAGCAGTACTTC.

This chain joins TRBV2 and TRBJ2-7, with D tentatively TRBD1 (6 bases). Trimming stripped 8 bases from V and 2 bases from J, with 16 bases between. The CDR3 length is 14 residues. Germline V lookup: CDR1 SNHLY, CDR2 FYNNEI. CDR3 coding DNA: TGTGCCAGCTTTAGTGGCAGGGGAGCCTACGAGCAGTACTTC. Protein: CASFSGRGAYEQYF.

This clone appeared once. With only one base between it and a far larger clone, this is likely a read error. Other nucleotide sequences from this sample produce the same CDR3. V gene TRBV7-9 combines with J gene TRBJ1-4; D gene ambiguous. Germline V CDR1 and CDR2: SEHNR, FQNEAQ (reference sequence). The germline V and J ends were trimmed by 5 bases and 6 bases, with 16 bases remaining between them. The CDR3 is 15 residues long. The CDR3 region has the DNA TGTGCCAGCAGCGACGGGAGGACGAGGGATGAAAAACTGTTTTTT. It is translated as CASSDGRTRDEKLFF.

This chain connects TRBV18 to TRBJ1-2; 7 bases line up with TRBD1. The CDR3 is 15 amino acids. Germline V gene sequence: CDR1 KGHSH, CDR2 LQKENI. V lost 5 bases, J lost 2 bases, and 8 bases stayed unmatched. The CDR3 loop is CASSRDRNPNYGYTF. The CDR3 DNA follows: TGTGCCAGCTCAAGGGACAGAAATCCCAACTATGGCTACACCTTC. The whole variable domain, filled in from reference TRBV18 and TRBJ1-2, reads NAGVMQNPRHLVRRRGQEARLRCSPMKGHSHVYWYRQLPEEGLKFMVYLQKENIIDESGMPKERFSAEFPKEGPSILRIQQVVRGDSAAYFCASSRDRNPNYGYTFGSGTRLTVV.

The chain uses TRBV18 and TRBJ1-5, with 9 bases identical to TRBD1. Germline lookup yields CDR1 KGHSH and CDR2 LQKENI. The J segment lost 5 bases and the V segment lost 0 bases, leaving 2 bases of the junction unmatched. This CDR3 spans 15 amino acids. CDR3: CASSPPGQGYQPQHF. The DNA for the CDR3 is TGTGCCAGCTCACCACCGGGACAGGGCTATCAGCCCCAGCATTTT. Variable domain in full (rest from reference TRBV18 and TRBJ1-5): NAGVMQNPRHLVRRRGQEARLRCSPMKGHSHVYWYRQLPEEGLKFMVYLQKENIIDESGMPKERFSAEFPKEGPSILRIQQVVRGDSAAYFCASSPPGQGYQPQHFGDGTRLSIL.

The gene calls are TRBV9 and TRBJ2-1, with 8 bases that match TRBD2. The CDR3 has 17 residues. Germline V gene lookup returns CDR1 SGDLS and CDR2 YYNGEE. The ends lost 2 bases at V and 10 bases at J; junction bases unmatched: 17. CDR3 sequence reads: CASSVTTLGLAPVEQFF. The CDR3 DNA reads as TGTGCCAGCAGCGTCACAACCCTCGGACTAGCCCCTGTCGAGCAGTTCTTC.

The DNA for the CDR3 is TGTGCCAGTAGTATAGGCGTTGAGGGTACCGGGGAGCTGTTTTTT. Translating it yields CASSIGVEGTGELFF. The chain uses TRBV19 and TRBJ2-2, with TRBD2 as a possible D gene (5 bases). V shed 1 base and J shed 5 bases, with 11 bases lying between them. The CDR3 totals 15 residues. Per germline, CDR1 LNHDA and CDR2 SQIVND (reference sequence).

The chain uses TRBV10-3 and TRBJ2-7; tentatively, D is TRBD1 (6 bases). Germline-derived CDR1 and CDR2 are ENHRY and SYGVKD. Trimming left V 3 bases short and J 2 bases short, with 17 bases between. The CDR3 consists of 16 residues. The CDR3 region is CAISDFGTNLAYEQYF. CDR3 DNA sequence: TGTGCCATCAGTGACTTCGGGACAAACCTCGCCTACGAGCAGTACTTC.

The chain links TRBV7-6 to TRBJ2-7; TRBD1 agrees at 9 bases. This CDR3 is built from 15 residues. The trim removed 2 bases at V and 2 bases at J, leaving 4 bases unmatched. Per the germline V gene, CDR1 is SGHVS and CDR2 is FNYEAQ. This CDR3 is CASSLRGDRAYEQYF. The DNA for the CDR3 is TGTGCCAGCAGCTTAAGGGGGGACAGGGCCTACGAGCAGTACTTC.